The 21 T cell receptor beta chains in this list originate from one sample, sequenced in a study of T cells in Graves' hyperthyroidism and ophthalmopathy. Amplification targeted TCR beta CDR3 regions from RNA transcripts. During a first-round RT-PCR of the TCR CDR3, the HTBI primer set was used. TCRdb redid the calling of the multiplex PCR reads with MiXCR, one entry per CDR3 protein. The sample contains around 450,000 distinct CDR3 sequences, around 14% of which appear only once. Sequences were obtained from blood. These receptors originate from a young woman with Graves' hyperthyroidism.

This clonotype has a handful of counts. This chain connects TRBV7-6 to TRBJ1-6; maybe TRBD1 (5 bases). This CDR3 has 16 amino acids. In germline, CDR1 is SGHVS, CDR2 FNYEAQ. The ends were cut back, 5 bases at V and 5 bases at J, with 16 bases in the middle. CDR3 amino acids: CASSHAGQGDNSPLHF. The CDR3, as DNA: TGTGCCAGCAGCCACGCCGGTCAGGGTGATAATTCACCCCTCCACTTT.

This clonotype was seen a handful of times. This chain uses TRBV3-1 with TRBJ2-7; TRBD2 might be the D (6 bases). Germline V gene lookup returns CDR1 LGHDT and CDR2 YNNKEL (reference sequence). V was clipped by 0 bases and J by 1 base, with 10 bases between them. CDR3 size: 15 residues. CDR3: CASSQEGRKSYEQYF. CDR3 nucleotide sequence: TGTGCCAGCAGCCAAGAAGGGAGGAAGTCCTACGAGCAGTACTTC.

The V and J genes are TRBV2 and TRBJ2-5; TRBD2 matches 8 bases. Per the germline V gene, CDR1 is SNHLY and CDR2 is FYNNEI. The CDR3 has 15 amino acids. The V gene end was trimmed by 2 bases and the J gene end by 4 bases; junction bases not matched to a gene: 6. For the CDR3, the DNA is TGTGCCAGCAGTGAATCCCGCGGGGGGCGAGAGACCCAGTACTTC. Amino acid sequence: CASSESRGGRETQYF.

This clonotype was picked up many times. The chain combines TRBV28 with TRBJ1-5, with 8 bases matching TRBD1. Germline trimming cut 6 bases from V and 1 base from J; bases unmatched to any gene: 20. Germline assignment: CDR1 MDHEN and CDR2 SYDVKM. This CDR3 contains 20 residues. CDR3 sequence: CASSVEWWGQGAGSNQPQHF. The DNA of the CDR3 is TGTGCCAGCAGCGTCGAATGGTGGGGGCAGGGGGCGGGGAGCAATCAGCCCCAGCATTTT.

Comments on this clonotype: A read error may explain this, as a much larger clone is one base away. This chain uses TRBV20-1 with TRBJ2-1; D not certain. CDR1 and CDR2 (germline): DFQATT, SNEGSKA (reference sequence). The CDR3 contains 14 residues. The CDR3 DNA sequence: TGCAGTGCTTTTGCAGTAGACTCCTACAATGCGCAGTTCTTC. Its protein is CSAFAVDSYNAQFF.

This chain uses TRBV20-1 with TRBJ2-7; D might be TRBD1 (6 bases). The V end lost 7 bases, the J end lost 6 bases, and 13 bases lay between the germline ends. This CDR3 is built from 11 residues. Germline lookup yields CDR1 DFQATT and CDR2 SNEGSKA (reference sequence). The CDR3 region has the DNA TGCAGTGTCACACAGGGTCGCGAGCAGTACTTC. Its protein product is CSVTQGREQYF.

This clonotype has ten or more counts. The chain is built from TRBV10-3 and TRBJ2-1, with TRBD2 identical over 9 bases. The junction had 9 bases not matched to a gene; V was cut back by 4 bases and J by 5 bases. This CDR3 contains 16 residues. Germline lookup yields CDR1 ENHRY and CDR2 SYGVKD. The CDR3 nucleotides read TGTGCCATCAGTGGCCCCCCTAGCGGGATAGACAATGAGCAGTTCTTC. Protein product: CAISGPPSGIDNEQFF.

The gene calls are TRBV12-5 and TRBJ2-1, with 7 bases that match TRBD1. V gave up 3 bases and J gave up 9 bases; unmatched junction bases: 11. CDR3 length equals 15 residues. Germline loops: CDR1 LGHNT, CDR2 FRNRAP. The chain's CDR3 is CASGFLTGTGTEQFF. CDR3 nucleotide sequence: TGTGCTAGTGGTTTTCTGACAGGGACGGGCACTGAGCAGTTCTTC.

The V gene is TRBV20-1, the J gene TRBJ1-6, with D uncertain. This CDR3 region has 14 residues. The ends were cut back, 1 base at V and 6 bases at J, with 10 bases in the middle. CDR1 is DFQATT, CDR2 SNEGSKA, per germline (reference sequence). The DNA of the CDR3 is TGCAGTGCTAGAGGCCACAGTGTTAATTCACCCCTCCACTTT. This encodes CSARGHSVNSPLHF.

In this sample, this clonotype turned up many times. V usage is TRBV12-3 or TRBV12-4 and J usage is TRBJ2-7; TRBD1 matches 9 bases. The CDR3 extends over 12 amino acids. Trimming cost V 5 bases and J 6 bases; bases outside gene matches: 2. The CDR3 loop reads CASSRGQGEQYF. The DNA for the CDR3 is TGTGCCAGCAGTCGGGGACAGGGCGAGCAGTACTTC.

This sequence joins TRBV11-3 and TRBJ2-1; 8 bases agree with TRBD2. This CDR3 region has 16 residues. V trimming: 4 bases; J trimming: 7 bases; junction bases outside the gene matches: 12. The germline CDR1 and CDR2 sequences are SGHNT and YENEEA. The CDR3: CASSSVSGSSSNEQFF. The CDR3 bases are TGTGCCAGCAGCTCCGTAAGCGGGAGTTCCTCAAATGAGCAGTTCTTC.

At least ten counts were recorded for this clonotype. The chain uses TRBV2 and TRBJ1-5; D gene unclear. Germline V gene data show CDR1 as SNHLY and CDR2 as FYNNEI. V was pared by 6 bases and J by 4 bases, with 10 bases between. This CDR3 spans 13 amino acids. This CDR3 is CASRGGWNQPQHF. CDR3 nucleotide sequence: TGTGCCAGCAGGGGTGGGTGGAATCAGCCCCAGCATTTT.

This clonotype has a count of ten or more. The chain couples TRBV5-8 to TRBJ1-2; TRBD1 agrees at 7 bases. V lost 3 bases, J lost 8 bases, and 10 bases stayed unmatched. Germline V CDR1 and CDR2: SGHTS, YDEGEE. The CDR3 length is 14 residues. CDR3 protein: CASSSRDSSAGYTF. The CDR3 DNA sequence: TGTGCCAGCAGCTCCCGGGACAGCTCTGCCGGCTACACCTTC.

This chain uses TRBV6-6 with TRBJ1-2, with D perhaps TRBD1 (5 bases). CDR1 and CDR2 (germline): MNHNY, SVGAGI (reference sequence). The V and J ends lost 2 bases and 7 bases respectively, with 8 bases between them. The CDR3 sequence is 12 residues long. The CDR3 sequence is CASSYRRGGYTF. CDR3 in DNA: TGTGCCAGCAGTTACAGGAGGGGTGGCTACACCTTC.

DNA of the CDR3: TGTGCCAGCAGTCCTAGCGGGGGGGCAGTCGGAGAGACCCAGTACTTC. Residues: CASSPSGGAVGETQYF. V usage is TRBV12-3 or TRBV12-4 and J usage is TRBJ2-5, with 12 positions matching TRBD2. The length of the CDR3 is 16 residues. V dropped 5 bases and J dropped 4; count of bases not matched to a gene: 8.

With respect to this clonotype: This clone may be a read error of a much larger clone one base away. The V and J genes are TRBV20-1 and TRBJ1-6; 8 positions agree with TRBD1. The CDR3 spans 18 residues. CDR1 and CDR2 (germline): DFQATT, SNEGSKA (reference sequence). Written as DNA, the CDR3 is TGCAATGCTAGAGATAGTGGCAGGGGGCGCTACCGGGATTCACCCCTCCACTTT. This encodes CNARDSGRGRYRDSPLHF.

This clonotype appeared many times. This chain's CDR3 is CASSFPGTGEDGYTF. The CDR3 DNA sequence: TGTGCCAGCAGCTTCCCCGGGACAGGGGAGGATGGCTACACCTTC. The chain employs TRBV5-6 and TRBJ1-2, with TRBD1 identical over 10 bases. J gave up 6 bases and V 2 bases, and 7 bases lay outside the gene matches. Germline V gene lookup returns CDR1 SGHDT and CDR2 YYEEEE. CDR3 length: 15 amino acids.

This clonotype showed up many times. The chain employs TRBV19 and TRBJ1-2, with D possibly being TRBD1 (5 bases). The CDR3 has 13 amino acids. Trimming took off 7 bases at V and 2 bases at J, with 11 bases between the two ends. Germline V lookup: CDR1 LNHDA, CDR2 SQIVND (reference sequence). CDR3 residues: CASNPTENYGYTF. DNA for the CDR3: TGTGCCAGTAATCCGACAGAGAACTATGGCTACACCTTC. Full variable domain (missing parts from reference TRBV19 and TRBJ1-2): DGGITQSPKYLFRKEGQNVTLSCEQNLNHDAMYWYRQDPGQGLRLIYYSQIVNDFQKGDIAEGYSVSREKKESFPLTVTSAQKNPTAFYLCASNPTENYGYTFGSGTRLTVV.

In this sample, this clonotype turned up many times. The rearrangement uses TRBV30 and TRBJ2-1; 9 nucleotides agree with TRBD2. J was trimmed by 2 bases and V by 4 bases; bases with no gene match: 6. This CDR3 region has 15 residues. Per the germline V gene, CDR1 is GTSNPN and CDR2 is SVGIG (reference sequence). The CDR3 sequence is CAWKYRLAAYNEQFF. CDR3 DNA sequence: TGTGCCTGGAAGTACCGACTAGCGGCCTACAATGAGCAGTTCTTC.

This clonotype was seen repeatedly, ten times or more. The chain employs TRBV20-1 and TRBJ1-4; D unresolved. The V gene's germline CDR1 is DFQATT and CDR2 SNEGSKA (reference sequence). The V end was cut by 6 bases, the J end by 3 bases, with 17 bases between. The CDR3 consists of 15 residues. CDR3 sequence: CSASGGLLPNEKLFF. In nucleotides, the CDR3 is TGCAGTGCCTCGGGTGGGTTATTGCCTAATGAAAAACTGTTTTTT.

This clonotype showed up many times. The chain combines TRBV7-2 with TRBJ2-7, with D possibly TRBD2 on 6 matching bases. Between the trimmed V and J ends, which lost 4 bases and 8 bases, there was a span of 15 bases. The CDR3 is 13 amino acids. Germline-derived CDR1 and CDR2 are SGHTA and FQGNSA. The CDR3: CASSSTTRSKQYF. The CDR3 region has the DNA TGTGCCAGCAGCTCCACGACTAGAAGTAAGCAGTACTTC.